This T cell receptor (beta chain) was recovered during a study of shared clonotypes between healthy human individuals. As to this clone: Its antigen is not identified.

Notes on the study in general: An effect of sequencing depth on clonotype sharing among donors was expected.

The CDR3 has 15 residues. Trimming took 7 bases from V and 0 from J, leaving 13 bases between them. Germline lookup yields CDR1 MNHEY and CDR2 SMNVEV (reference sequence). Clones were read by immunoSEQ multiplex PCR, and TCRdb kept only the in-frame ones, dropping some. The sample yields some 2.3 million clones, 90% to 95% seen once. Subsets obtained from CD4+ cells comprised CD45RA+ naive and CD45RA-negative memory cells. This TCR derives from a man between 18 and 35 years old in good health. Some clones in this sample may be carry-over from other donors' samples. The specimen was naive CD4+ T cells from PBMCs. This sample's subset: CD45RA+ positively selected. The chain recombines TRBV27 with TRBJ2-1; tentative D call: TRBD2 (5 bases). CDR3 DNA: TGTGCCAGCACACGAGGCGGGTACTCCTACAATGAGCAGTTCTTC. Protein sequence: CASTRGGYSYNEQFF.